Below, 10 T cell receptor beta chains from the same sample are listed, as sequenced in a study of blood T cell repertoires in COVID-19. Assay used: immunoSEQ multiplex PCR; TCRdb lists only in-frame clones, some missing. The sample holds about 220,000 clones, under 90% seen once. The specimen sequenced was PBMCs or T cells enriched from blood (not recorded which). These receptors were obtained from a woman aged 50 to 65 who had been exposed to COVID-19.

CDR3 sequence: CATSDNRGRQPQHF. Here the CDR3 DNA reads TGTGCCACCAGTGATAACAGGGGGAGACAGCCCCAGCATTTT. The chain links TRBV24-1 to TRBJ1-5, with 8 bases aligning to TRBD1. Per germline, CDR1 KGHDR and CDR2 SFDVKD. V shed 3 bases and J 7 bases; nucleotides not matched to a gene: 4. The CDR3 totals 14 residues.

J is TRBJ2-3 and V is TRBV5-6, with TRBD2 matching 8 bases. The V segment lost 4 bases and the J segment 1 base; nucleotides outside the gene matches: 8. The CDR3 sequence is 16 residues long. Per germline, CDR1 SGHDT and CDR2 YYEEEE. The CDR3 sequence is CASSPNSGGRTDTQYF. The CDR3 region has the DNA TGTGCCAGCAGCCCGAACAGCGGGGGCCGCACAGATACGCAGTATTTT.

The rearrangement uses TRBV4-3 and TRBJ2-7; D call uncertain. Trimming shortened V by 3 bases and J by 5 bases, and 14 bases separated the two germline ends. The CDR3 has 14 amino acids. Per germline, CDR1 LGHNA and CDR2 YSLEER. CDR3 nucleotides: TGCGCCAGCAGCCACGCCCCGTGGAGCCACGAGCAGTACTTC. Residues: CASSHAPWSHEQYF.

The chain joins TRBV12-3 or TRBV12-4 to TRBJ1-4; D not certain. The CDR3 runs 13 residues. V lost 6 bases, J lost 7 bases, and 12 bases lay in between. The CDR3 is CASSRGTIEKLFF. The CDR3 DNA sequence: TGTGCCAGCAGCCGCGGCACCATTGAAAAACTGTTTTTT.

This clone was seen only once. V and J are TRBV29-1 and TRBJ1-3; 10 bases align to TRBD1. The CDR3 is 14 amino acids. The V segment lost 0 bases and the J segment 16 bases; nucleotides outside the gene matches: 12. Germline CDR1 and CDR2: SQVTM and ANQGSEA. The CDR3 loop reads CSVEDRKRTGGIYF. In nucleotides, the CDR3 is TGCAGCGTTGAAGATCGTAAGAGGACAGGGGGGATTTATTTT.

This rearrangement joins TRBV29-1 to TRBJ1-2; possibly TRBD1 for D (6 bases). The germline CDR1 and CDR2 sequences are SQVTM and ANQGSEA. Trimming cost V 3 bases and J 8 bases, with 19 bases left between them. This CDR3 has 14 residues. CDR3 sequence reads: CSVDLRGSLGGYTF. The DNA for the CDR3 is TGCAGCGTTGACCTCAGGGGTTCCCTCGGGGGCTACACCTTC.

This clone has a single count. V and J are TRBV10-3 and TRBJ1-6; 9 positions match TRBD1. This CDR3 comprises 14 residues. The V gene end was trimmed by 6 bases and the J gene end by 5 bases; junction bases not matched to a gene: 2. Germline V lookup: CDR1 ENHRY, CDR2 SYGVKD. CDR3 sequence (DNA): TGTGCCATCAGGGGGGACAGGGATAATTCACCCCTCCACTTT. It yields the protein CAIRGDRDNSPLHF.

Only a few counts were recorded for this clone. CDR3 region: CASTLQLNTEAFF. CDR3 DNA sequence: TGTGCCAGCACCCTACAGCTGAACACTGAAGCTTTCTTT. The rearrangement joins TRBV12-3 or TRBV12-4 to TRBJ1-1; D is unresolved. The CDR3 length is 13 residues. V lost 7 bases, J lost 0 bases, and 9 bases lay in between.

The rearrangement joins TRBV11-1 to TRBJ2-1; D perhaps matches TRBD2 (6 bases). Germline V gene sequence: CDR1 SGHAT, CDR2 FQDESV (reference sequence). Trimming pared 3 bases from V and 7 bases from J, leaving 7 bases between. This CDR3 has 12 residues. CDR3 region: CASSFGGNEQFF. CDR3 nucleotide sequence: TGTGCCAGCAGCTTTGGGGGGAATGAGCAGTTCTTC.

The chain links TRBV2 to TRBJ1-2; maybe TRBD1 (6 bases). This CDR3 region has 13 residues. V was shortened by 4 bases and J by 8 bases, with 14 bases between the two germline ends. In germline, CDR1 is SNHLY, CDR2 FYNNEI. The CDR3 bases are TGTGCCAGCAGTGCATCAGGGGTGGACGGCTACACCTTC. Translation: CASSASGVDGYTF.